The rows below give T cell receptor beta chains drawn from one sample of a study of T cell changes during pregnancy in multiple sclerosis. The data were produced by immunoSEQ multiplex PCR, yet TCRdb's version contains in-frame clones alone and is incomplete. The profile shows approximately 20,000 clones, approximately 90% of them singletons. The specimen comprised CD8+ T cells from peripheral blood mononuclear cells, sampled in the third trimester of pregnancy. Receptors were obtained from a female donor in good health, enrolled as a control in a pregnancy study. Each CDR3 is given with its conserved first and last residue. The D gene is left open where the match is weak. Clone size is not always given. Where it is, it says once, few, many or a class for expanded clones.

V	D	J	size	CDR3	DNA
TRBV4-3	TRBD2	TRBJ2-3	.	CASSQDILAGGTELTDTQYF	TGCGCCAGCAGCCAAGATATTCTAGCGGGGGGCACCGAGCTGACAGATACGCAGTATTTT
TRBV7-8	.	TRBJ1-5	.	CASSLPPPLPGRVQPQHF	TGTGCCAGCAGCTTACCCCCTCCTTTACCGGGGAGGGTTCAGCCCCAGCATTTT
TRBV28	TRBD1	TRBJ2-5	.	CASESWDRGQGETQYF	TGTGCCAGCGAATCCTGGGACAGGGGGCAAGGGGAGACCCAGTACTTC
TRBV2	.	TRBJ1-5	few	CASGLQHLNQPQHF	TGTGCCAGCGGTCTACAGCATTTAAATCAGCCCCAGCATTTT
TRBV4-2	.	TRBJ1-1	.	CASSQDAGPQNTEAFF	TGTGCCAGCAGCCAAGACGCAGGCCCCCAGAACACTGAAGCTTTCTTT
TRBV6-5	.	TRBJ2-1	.	CASSYSSYNEQFF	TGTGCCAGCAGTTACTCGAGCTACAATGAGCAGTTCTTC
TRBV28	.	TRBJ2-7	.	CASSTLDRPYEQYF	TGTGCCAGCAGTACTCTCGACAGGCCCTACGAGCAGTACTTC
TRBV10-3	TRBD2	TRBJ2-1	.	CAISEPSGGTNEQFF	TGTGCCATCAGTGAGCCCAGCGGGGGGACGAATGAGCAGTTCTTC
TRBV7-2	TRBD1	TRBJ2-1	once	CASHLSRGGSNEQFF	TGTGCCAGCCACCTGTCCCGAGGGGGCTCTAATGAGCAGTTCTTC
TRBV7-2	TRBD1	TRBJ1-6	.	CASSPLPGQGGNSPLHF	TGTGCCAGCAGCCCACTACCCGGACAGGGGGGGAATTCACCCCTCCACTTT
TRBV11-2	TRBD2	TRBJ2-3	.	CASSPRTSGGDTDTQYF	TGTGCCAGCAGCCCAAGGACTAGCGGGGGGGACACAGATACGCAGTATTTT
TRBV27	.	TRBJ1-2	.	CASRSGIYGYTF	TGTGCCAGCAGGTCAGGAATCTATGGCTACACCTTC
TRBV4-3	.	TRBJ2-1	.	CASSQDNNPYNEQFF	TGCGCCAGCAGCCAAGATAATAATCCCTACAATGAGCAGTTCTTC
TRBV11-2	.	TRBJ2-7	.	CASSLRTSYEQYF	TGTGCCAGCAGCTTACGGACTTCCTACGAGCAGTACTTC
TRBV4-1	TRBD1	TRBJ1-4	.	CASWGTGGSGEKLFF	TGCGCCAGCTGGGGGACAGGGGGCTCGGGTGAAAAACTGTTTTTT
TRBV7-9	TRBD1	TRBJ1-4	.	CASSLGDRDEKLFF	TGTGCCAGCAGCTTAGGCGACAGGGATGAAAAACTGTTTTTT
TRBV4-1	.	TRBJ2-1	.	CASSQEGADEQFF	TGCGCCAGCAGCCAAGAAGGAGCGGATGAGCAGTTCTTC
TRBV6-5	.	TRBJ2-7	.	CASSYSKGIQEGEQYF	TGTGCCAGCAGTTACTCGAAAGGAATACAGGAGGGCGAGCAGTACTTC
TRBV5-6	TRBD2	TRBJ2-7	once	CASSFPRDSGLPSYEQYF	TGTGCCAGCAGCTTCCCCCGGGATTCGGGACTACCCTCCTACGAGCAGTACTTC
TRBV7-2	TRBD1	TRBJ2-1	.	CASIPRTGVYNEQFF	TGTGCCAGCATCCCTCGGACAGGGGTATACAATGAGCAGTTCTTC
TRBV5-6	.	TRBJ2-2	.	CASSLTLTGYTGELFF	TGTGCCAGCAGCTTGACTCTCACCGGGTACACCGGGGAGCTGTTTTTT
TRBV18	.	TRBJ1-1	few	CASSPPEAGPEAFF	TGTGCCAGCTCACCCCCCGAAGCAGGGCCTGAAGCTTTCTTT
TRBV14	.	TRBJ1-2	.	CASSQVAVGSIYGYTF	TGTGCCAGCAGCCAAGTTGCGGTCGGATCGATCTATGGCTACACCTTC
TRBV6-6	.	TRBJ2-6	.	CASSYSWGDGANVLTF	TGTGCCAGCAGTTACTCGTGGGGGGATGGGGCCAACGTCCTGACTTTC
TRBV9	TRBD1	TRBJ1-6	.	CASSVGTGVGSPLHF	TGTGCCAGCAGCGTAGGGACAGGGGTGGGGTCACCCCTCCACTTT
TRBV14	.	TRBJ2-7	few	CASSRFIRGSSYEQYF	TGTGCCAGCAGCCGTTTCATCAGGGGTAGCTCCTACGAGCAGTACTTC
TRBV7-9	.	TRBJ1-1	few	CASSLITGRGEAFF	TGTGCCAGCAGCCTTATCACAGGGCGGGGGGAAGCTTTCTTT
TRBV6-5	TRBD2	TRBJ2-5	once	CASSILAGGETQYF	TGTGCCAGCAGTATACTAGCGGGAGGAGAGACCCAGTACTTC
TRBV10-1	.	TRBJ1-2	once	CASSSKGEGGYTF	TGCGCCAGCAGTTCGAAGGGGGAAGGTGGCTACACCTTC
TRBV30	.	TRBJ1-5	.	CAWSFGFDQPQHF	TGTGCCTGGTCTTTCGGTTTCGATCAGCCCCAGCATTTT
TRBV5-4	.	TRBJ1-6	.	CASKDEGNRSPLHF	TGTGCCAGCAAGGACGAGGGCAATAGGTCACCCCTCCACTTT
TRBV7-6	.	TRBJ1-1	few	CASSLRENTEAFF	TGTGCCAGCAGCTTGAGGGAGAACACTGAAGCTTTCTTT
TRBV9	.	TRBJ1-4	.	CASSPSGGNEKLFF	TGTGCCAGCAGCCCTAGCGGTGGTAATGAAAAACTGTTTTTT
TRBV19	.	TRBJ1-4	.	CASSIGYRNNEKLFF	TGTGCCAGTAGTATTGGGTACAGAAATAATGAAAAACTGTTTTTT
TRBV25-1	TRBD2	TRBJ2-5	.	CASSEWDSGEETQYF	TGTGCCAGCAGTGAATGGGATAGCGGGGAAGAGACCCAGTACTTC
TRBV9	.	TRBJ1-6	.	CASSTYNSPLHF	TGTGCCAGCTCCACCTATAATTCACCCCTCCACTTT
TRBV7-3	TRBD1	TRBJ1-6	few	CASSPGQGSSPLHF	TGTGCCAGCAGCCCTGGACAGGGAAGTTCACCCCTCCACTTT
TRBV4-2	.	TRBJ1-1	once	CASSQGGQGLVNTEAFF	TGTGCCAGCAGCCAAGGGGGACAAGGGTTGGTGAACACTGAAGCTTTCTTT
TRBV2	.	TRBJ2-3	once	CASSWAVRDTQYF	TGTGCCAGCAGTTGGGCTGTCAGAGATACGCAGTATTTT
TRBV27	TRBD1	TRBJ2-7	.	CASSLTQTRDSSYEQYF	TGTGCCAGCAGTTTAACTCAAACCCGGGACAGTAGCTACGAGCAGTACTTC
TRBV9	TRBD1	TRBJ1-2	.	CASSFRPGTGYGYTF	TGTGCCAGCAGCTTCAGACCCGGGACAGGCTATGGCTACACCTTC
TRBV11-2	TRBD1	TRBJ2-7	.	CASSFLGQGTSYEQYF	TGTGCCAGCAGCTTTCTGGGACAGGGGACATCCTACGAGCAGTACTTC
TRBV9	.	TRBJ2-1	.	CASSTRLVGNEQFF	TGTGCCAGCAGTACCCGACTAGTGGGCAATGAGCAGTTCTTC
TRBV4-3	.	TRBJ2-3	.	CASSQDHRDFNTDTQYF	TGCGCCAGCAGCCAAGATCATCGGGACTTTAACACAGATACGCAGTATTTT
TRBV7-9	TRBD2	TRBJ2-3	.	CASSLAPSGGADTQYF	TGTGCCAGCAGCTTAGCCCCTAGCGGGGGGGCGGATACGCAGTATTTT
TRBV6-5	.	TRBJ1-2	.	CASSYSTVNYGYTF	TGTGCCAGCAGTTATTCGACAGTGAACTATGGCTACACCTTC
TRBV9	.	TRBJ1-3	.	CASSVGQGMTGNTIYF	TGTGCCAGCAGCGTAGGGCAGGGGATGACTGGAAACACCATATATTTT
TRBV29-1	TRBD1	TRBJ1-2	.	CSVPDRPYGYTF	TGCAGCGTGCCGGACAGGCCCTATGGCTACACCTTC
TRBV7-8	.	TRBJ2-3	.	CASSLEGGVVTDTQYF	TGTGCCAGCAGCTTAGAGGGGGGGGTAGTTACAGATACGCAGTATTTT
TRBV7-9	.	TRBJ2-1	.	CASSLEEGEQFF	TGTGCCAGCAGCTTAGAAGAGGGTGAGCAGTTCTTC
TRBV7-9	.	TRBJ2-5	.	CASSLGGEYQETQYF	TGTGCCAGCAGCTTAGGAGGAGAGTACCAAGAGACCCAGTACTTC
TRBV27	TRBD1	TRBJ1-2	.	CASSSRTGVDGYTF	TGTGCCAGCAGTTCACGGACAGGGGTGGATGGCTACACCTTC
TRBV4-1	.	TRBJ2-7	.	CASSQGPTGTYEQYF	TGCGCCAGCAGCCAAGGCCCCACAGGTACCTACGAGCAGTACTTC
TRBV6-4	.	TRBJ2-1	few	CASSPDGGSYNEQFF	TGTGCCAGCAGTCCAGACGGGGGCTCCTACAATGAGCAGTTCTTC
TRBV6-5	TRBD2	TRBJ2-7	.	CAINSGGATGEQYF	TGTGCCATCAATAGCGGGGGGGCCACGGGCGAGCAGTACTTC
TRBV4-3	.	TRBJ2-1	.	CASSADSSPYNEQFF	TGCGCCAGCAGTGCGGACAGTTCCCCCTACAATGAGCAGTTCTTC
TRBV7-3	.	TRBJ1-4	.	CASSPTGPNEKLFF	TGTGCCAGCAGCCCCACAGGGCCGAATGAAAAACTGTTTTTT
TRBV25-1	TRBD1	TRBJ1-2	.	CATWTGRGYTF	TGTGCCACCTGGACAGGGCGTGGCTACACCTTC
TRBV7-2	.	TRBJ1-2	.	CASSFQGDYGYTF	TGTGCCAGCAGCTTTCAGGGTGACTATGGCTACACCTTC